A selection of T cell receptor beta chains follows, all from one sample in a study of T-cell memory formation after mild COVID-19. TCRdb reanalysed the 5' RACE reads using MiXCR and keeps one entry per CDR3 protein. Here the sample spans over 500,000 distinct CDR3 sequences, around a sixth being singletons. Sequences were obtained from PBMCs or a T cell subset sorted from them (not recorded which). The origin of the receptors is an adult woman who had mild COVID-19 (a few samples of this study predate the infection). Cell type and time point are not known. The CDR3 runs from the conserved cysteine through the conserved F or W. A clone size is listed for some rows: how often the clone was seen (once, few, many), or a class if it is expanded.

-	12	TRBV12-3/TRBV12-4	TRBJ2-7	CASSMPGTWRYF
-	15	TRBV12-3/TRBV12-4	TRBJ2-1	CASGGEWRALDEQFF
-	16	TRBV18	TRBJ2-7	CASSPLSLGQAYEQYF
-	20	TRBV7-3	TRBJ2-2	CASSLSPGLAGGPRTGELFF
-	14	TRBV24-1	TRBJ2-7	CATRPSTGSSEQYF
-	14	TRBV19	TRBJ2-5	CASSPRQVQETQYF
-	13	TRBV10-2	TRBJ1-1	CASSHGGLTEAFF
-	16	TRBV2	TRBJ2-6	CASSEAPFSGANVLTF
-	15	TRBV9	TRBJ1-1	CASSAAGSLNTEAFF
-	14	TRBV5-1	TRBJ2-3	CASSLEPLTDTQYF
few	13	TRBV19	TRBJ1-6	CASSTNRGSPLHF
-	15	TRBV5-1	TRBJ2-3	CASSLQQGGTDTQYF
-	14	TRBV5-4	TRBJ1-1	CASSLIGRGTEAFF
few	15	TRBV3-1	TRBJ2-5	CASSQEGAGRKTQYF
-	15	TRBV9	TRBJ2-3	CASSGGQGATDTQYF
few	13	TRBV30	TRBJ1-1	CARGEVMNTEAFF
few	15	TRBV12-3/TRBV12-4	TRBJ1-1	CASSLQGHLGTEAFF
-	15	TRBV7-2	TRBJ2-7	CASSLVGIGSYEQYF
-	16	TRBV5-5	TRBJ2-1	CASSYPTGSVADEQFF
-	14	TRBV10-3	TRBJ1-6	CAIRHREGDSPLHF
-	16	TRBV6-5	TRBJ1-1	CASSYSADTMNTEAFF
few	14	TRBV27	TRBJ2-1	CASSLGLAPNEQFF
-	13	TRBV2	TRBJ2-5	CASSEWIDETQYF
-	13	TRBV12-3/TRBV12-4	TRBJ2-5	CASSFGGTGTQYF